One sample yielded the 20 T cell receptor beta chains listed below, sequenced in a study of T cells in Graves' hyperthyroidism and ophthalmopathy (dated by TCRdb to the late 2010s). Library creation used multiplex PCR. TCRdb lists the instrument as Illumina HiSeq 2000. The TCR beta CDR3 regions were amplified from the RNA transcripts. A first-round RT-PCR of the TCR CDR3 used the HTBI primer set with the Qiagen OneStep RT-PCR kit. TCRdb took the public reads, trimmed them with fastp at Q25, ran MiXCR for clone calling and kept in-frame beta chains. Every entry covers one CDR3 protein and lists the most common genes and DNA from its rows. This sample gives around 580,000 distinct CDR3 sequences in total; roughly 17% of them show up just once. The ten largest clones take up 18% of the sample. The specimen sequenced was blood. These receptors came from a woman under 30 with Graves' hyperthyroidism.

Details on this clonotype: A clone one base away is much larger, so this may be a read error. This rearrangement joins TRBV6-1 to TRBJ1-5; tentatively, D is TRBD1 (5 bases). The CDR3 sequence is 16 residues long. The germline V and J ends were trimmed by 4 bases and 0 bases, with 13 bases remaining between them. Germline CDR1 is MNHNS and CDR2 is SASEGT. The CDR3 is CASSAYSGLSNQPQHF. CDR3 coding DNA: TGTGCCAGCAGTGCGTATTCGGGGCTTAGCAATCAGCCCCAGCATTTT.

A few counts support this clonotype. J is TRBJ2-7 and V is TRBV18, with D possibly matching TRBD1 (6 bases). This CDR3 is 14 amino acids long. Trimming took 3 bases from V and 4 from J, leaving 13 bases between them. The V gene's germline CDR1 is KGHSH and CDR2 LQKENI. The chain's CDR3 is CASSPEQGRYEQYF. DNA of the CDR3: TGTGCCAGCTCACCTGAACAGGGAAGGTACGAGCAGTACTTC. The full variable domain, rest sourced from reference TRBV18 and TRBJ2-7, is NAGVMQNPRHLVRRRGQEARLRCSPMKGHSHVYWYRQLPEEGLKFMVYLQKENIIDESGMPKERFSAEFPKEGPSILRIQQVVRGDSAAYFCASSPEQGRYEQYFGPGTRLTVT.

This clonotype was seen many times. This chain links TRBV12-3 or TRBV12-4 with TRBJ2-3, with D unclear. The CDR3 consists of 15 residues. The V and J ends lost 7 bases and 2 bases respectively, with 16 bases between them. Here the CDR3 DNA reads TGTGCCAGCAACTTTCATGGGCCCTACACAGATACGCAGTATTTT. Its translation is CASNFHGPYTDTQYF.

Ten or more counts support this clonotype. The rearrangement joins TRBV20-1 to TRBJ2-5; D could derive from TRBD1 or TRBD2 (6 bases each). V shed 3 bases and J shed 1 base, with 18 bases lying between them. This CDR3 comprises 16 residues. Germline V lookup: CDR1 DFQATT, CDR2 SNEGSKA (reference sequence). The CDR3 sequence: CSASKTQGGFQETQYF. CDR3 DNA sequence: TGCAGTGCTAGCAAAACTCAAGGGGGGTTCCAAGAGACCCAGTACTTC.

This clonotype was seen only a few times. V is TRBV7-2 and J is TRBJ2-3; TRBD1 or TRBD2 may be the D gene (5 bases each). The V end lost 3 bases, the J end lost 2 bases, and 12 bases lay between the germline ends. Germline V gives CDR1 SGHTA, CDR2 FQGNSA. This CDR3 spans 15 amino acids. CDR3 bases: TGTGCCAGCAGCTTTGTGGGACGGCTCACAGATACGCAGTATTTT. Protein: CASSFVGRLTDTQYF.

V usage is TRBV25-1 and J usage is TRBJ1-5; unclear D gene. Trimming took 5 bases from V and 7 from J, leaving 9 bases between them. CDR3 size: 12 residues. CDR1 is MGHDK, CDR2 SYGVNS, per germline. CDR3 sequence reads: CASSSSGQPQHF. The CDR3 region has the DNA TGTGCCAGCAGTTCAAGTGGGCAGCCCCAGCATTTT.

This chain's CDR3 is CASSEWQGAYEQYF. The CDR3 nucleotides read TGCGCCAGCAGTGAGTGGCAGGGGGCCTACGAGCAGTACTTC. This rearrangement joins TRBV10-2 to TRBJ2-7; TRBD1 matches at 7 bases. CDR3 length: 14 residues. V lost 1 base, J lost 2 bases, and 2 bases stayed unmatched. Germline V CDR1 and CDR2: WSHSY, SAAADI.

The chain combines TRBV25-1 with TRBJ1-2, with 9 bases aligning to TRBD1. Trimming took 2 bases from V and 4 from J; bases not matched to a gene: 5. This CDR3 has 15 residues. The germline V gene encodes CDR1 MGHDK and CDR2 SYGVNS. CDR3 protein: CASSETGGWGYGYTF. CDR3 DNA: TGTGCCAGCAGTGAAACAGGGGGCTGGGGCTATGGCTACACCTTC.

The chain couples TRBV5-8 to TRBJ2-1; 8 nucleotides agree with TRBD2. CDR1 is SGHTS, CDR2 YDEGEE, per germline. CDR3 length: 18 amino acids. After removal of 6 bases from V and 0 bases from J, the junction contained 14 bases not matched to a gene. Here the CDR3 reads CASTSPPGGPSSYNEQFF. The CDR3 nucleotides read TGTGCCAGCACCTCCCCCCCGGGGGGGCCGAGCTCCTACAATGAGCAGTTCTTC.

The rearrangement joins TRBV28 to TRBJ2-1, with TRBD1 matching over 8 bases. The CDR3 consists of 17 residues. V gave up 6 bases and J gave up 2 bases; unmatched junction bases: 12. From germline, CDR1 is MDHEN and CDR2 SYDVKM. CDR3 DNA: TGTGCCAGCAGCTTAAGGGCCGGGACAGGAGCCTACAATGAGCAGTTCTTC. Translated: CASSLRAGTGAYNEQFF.

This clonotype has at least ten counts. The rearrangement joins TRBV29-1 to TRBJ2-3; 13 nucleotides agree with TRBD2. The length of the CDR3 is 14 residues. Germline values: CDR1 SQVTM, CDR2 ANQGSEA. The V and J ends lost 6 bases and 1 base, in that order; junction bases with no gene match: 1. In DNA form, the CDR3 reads TGCAGCGTAGGGACTAGCGGGGGCACAGATACGCAGTATTTT. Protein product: CSVGTSGGTDTQYF.

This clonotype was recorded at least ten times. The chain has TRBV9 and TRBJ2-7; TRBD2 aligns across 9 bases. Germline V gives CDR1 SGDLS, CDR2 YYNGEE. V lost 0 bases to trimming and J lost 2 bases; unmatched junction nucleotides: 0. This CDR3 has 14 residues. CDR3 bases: TGTGCCAGCAGCGTAGGACTAGCGGCCTACGAGCAGTACTTC. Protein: CASSVGLAAYEQYF. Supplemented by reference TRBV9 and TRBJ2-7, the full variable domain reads DSGVTQTPKHLITATGQRVTLRCSPRSGDLSVYWYQQSLDQGLQFLIQYYNGEERAKGNILERFSAQQFPDLHSELNLSSLELGDSALYFCASSVGLAAYEQYFGPGTRLTVT.

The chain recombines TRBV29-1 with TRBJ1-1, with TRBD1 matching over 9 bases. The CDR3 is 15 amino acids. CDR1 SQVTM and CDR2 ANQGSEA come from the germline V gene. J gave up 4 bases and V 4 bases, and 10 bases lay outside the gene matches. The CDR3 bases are TGCAGCGTTGGGGACAGGGCTTCCGGGTCCACTGAAGCTTTCTTT. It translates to CSVGDRASGSTEAFF. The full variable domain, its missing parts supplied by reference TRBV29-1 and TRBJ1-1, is SAVISQKPSRDICQRGTSLTIQCQVDSQVTMMFWYRQQPGQSLTLIATANQGSEATYESGFVIDKFPISRPNLTFSTLTVSNMSPEDSSIYLCSVGDRASGSTEAFFGQGTRLTVV.

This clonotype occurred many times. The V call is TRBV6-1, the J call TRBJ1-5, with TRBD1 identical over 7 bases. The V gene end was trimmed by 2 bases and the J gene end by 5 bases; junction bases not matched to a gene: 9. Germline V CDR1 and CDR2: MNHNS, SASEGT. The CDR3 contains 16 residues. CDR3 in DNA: TGTGCCAGCAGTGAACCCAGATCCAGGGGGGATCAGCCCCAGCATTTT. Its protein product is CASSEPRSRGDQPQHF.

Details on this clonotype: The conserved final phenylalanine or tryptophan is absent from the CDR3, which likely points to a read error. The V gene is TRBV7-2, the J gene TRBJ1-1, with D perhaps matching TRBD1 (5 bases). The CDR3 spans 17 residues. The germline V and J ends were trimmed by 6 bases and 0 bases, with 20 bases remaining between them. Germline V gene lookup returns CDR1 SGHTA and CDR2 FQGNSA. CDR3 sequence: CASRAPEGRPMNTEAFL. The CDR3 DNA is TGTGCCAGCAGGGCGCCGGAGGGGCGACCTATGAACACTGAAGCTTTCCTT.

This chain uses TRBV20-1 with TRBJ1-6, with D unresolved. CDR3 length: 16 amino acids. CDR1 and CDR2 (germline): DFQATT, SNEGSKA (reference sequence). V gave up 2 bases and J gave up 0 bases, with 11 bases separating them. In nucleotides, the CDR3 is TGCAGTGCTAGAAGCCGGGTCAGCTCCTATAATTCACCCCTCCACTTT. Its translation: CSARSRVSSYNSPLHF.

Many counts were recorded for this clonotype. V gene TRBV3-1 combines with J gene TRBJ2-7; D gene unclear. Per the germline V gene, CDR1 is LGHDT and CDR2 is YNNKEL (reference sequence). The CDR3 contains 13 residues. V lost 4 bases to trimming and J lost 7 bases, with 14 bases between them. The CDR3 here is CASSPQQLSEQYF. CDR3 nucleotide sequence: TGTGCCAGCAGCCCGCAGCAACTCTCAGAGCAGTACTTC.

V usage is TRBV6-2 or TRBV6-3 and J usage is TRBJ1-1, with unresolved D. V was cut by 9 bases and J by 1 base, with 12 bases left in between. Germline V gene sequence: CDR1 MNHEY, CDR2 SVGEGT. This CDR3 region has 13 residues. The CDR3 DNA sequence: TGTGCCAGTATGAGGGATCAGAACACTGAAGCTTTCTTT. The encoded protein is CASMRDQNTEAFF.

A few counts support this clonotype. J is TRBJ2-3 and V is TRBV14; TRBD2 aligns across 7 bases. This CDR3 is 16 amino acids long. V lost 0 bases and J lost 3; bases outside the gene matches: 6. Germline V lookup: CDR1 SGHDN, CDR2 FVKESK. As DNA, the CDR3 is TGTGCCAGCAGCCAAGAGGAGGGAGGGCCAACAGATACGCAGTATTTT. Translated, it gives CASSQEEGGPTDTQYF.

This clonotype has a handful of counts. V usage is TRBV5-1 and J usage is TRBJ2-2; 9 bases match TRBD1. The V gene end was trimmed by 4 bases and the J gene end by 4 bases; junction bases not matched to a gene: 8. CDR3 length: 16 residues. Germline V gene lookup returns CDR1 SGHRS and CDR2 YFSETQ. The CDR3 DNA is TGCGCCAGCAGCGACAGGGGGGTTAAGGCCACCGGGGAGCTGTTTTTT. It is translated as CASSDRGVKATGELFF.